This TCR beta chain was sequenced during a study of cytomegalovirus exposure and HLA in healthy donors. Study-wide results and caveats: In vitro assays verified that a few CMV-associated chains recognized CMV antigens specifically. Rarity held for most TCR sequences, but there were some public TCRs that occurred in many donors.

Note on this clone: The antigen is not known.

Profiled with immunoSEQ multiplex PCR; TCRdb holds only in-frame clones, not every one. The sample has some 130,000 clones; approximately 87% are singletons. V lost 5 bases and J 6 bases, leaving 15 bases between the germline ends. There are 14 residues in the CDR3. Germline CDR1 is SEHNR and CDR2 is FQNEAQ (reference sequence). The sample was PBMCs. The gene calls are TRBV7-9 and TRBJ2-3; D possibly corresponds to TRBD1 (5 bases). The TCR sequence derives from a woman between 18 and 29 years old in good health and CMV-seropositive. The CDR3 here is CASSPPIGADTQYF. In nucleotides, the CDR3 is TGTGCCAGCAGCCCCCCTATAGGGGCGGATACGCAGTATTTT.